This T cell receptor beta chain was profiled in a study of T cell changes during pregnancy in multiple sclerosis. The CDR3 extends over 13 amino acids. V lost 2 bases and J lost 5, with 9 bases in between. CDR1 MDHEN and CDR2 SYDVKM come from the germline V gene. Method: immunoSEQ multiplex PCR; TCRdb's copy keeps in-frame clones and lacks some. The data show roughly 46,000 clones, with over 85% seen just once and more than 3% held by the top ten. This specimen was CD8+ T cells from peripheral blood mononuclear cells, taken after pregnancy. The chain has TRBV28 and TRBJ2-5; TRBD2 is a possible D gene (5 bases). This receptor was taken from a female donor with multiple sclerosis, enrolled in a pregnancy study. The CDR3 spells CASSLEGLETQYF. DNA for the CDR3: TGTGCCAGCAGTTTAGAGGGTTTGGAGACCCAGTACTTC.